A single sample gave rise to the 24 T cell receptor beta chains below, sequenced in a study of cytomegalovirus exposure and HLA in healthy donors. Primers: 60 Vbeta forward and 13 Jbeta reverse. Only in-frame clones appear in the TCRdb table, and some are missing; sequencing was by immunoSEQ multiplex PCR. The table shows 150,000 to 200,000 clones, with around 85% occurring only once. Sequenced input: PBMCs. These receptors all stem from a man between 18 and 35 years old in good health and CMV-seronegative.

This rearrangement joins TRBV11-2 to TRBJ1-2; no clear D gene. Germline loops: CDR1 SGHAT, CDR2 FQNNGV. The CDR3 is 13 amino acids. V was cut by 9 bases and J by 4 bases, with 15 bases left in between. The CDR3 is CASSALAGYGYTF. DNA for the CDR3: TGTGCCAGTAGTGCCTTGGCGGGCTATGGCTACACCTTC.

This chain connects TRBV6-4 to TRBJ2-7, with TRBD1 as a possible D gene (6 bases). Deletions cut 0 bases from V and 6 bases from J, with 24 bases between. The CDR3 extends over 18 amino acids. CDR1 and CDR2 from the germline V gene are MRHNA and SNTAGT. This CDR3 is CASSDSYKTRDNLCEQYF. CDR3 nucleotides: TGTGCCAGCAGTGACTCGTACAAGACCCGGGACAACCTTTGCGAGCAGTACTTC.

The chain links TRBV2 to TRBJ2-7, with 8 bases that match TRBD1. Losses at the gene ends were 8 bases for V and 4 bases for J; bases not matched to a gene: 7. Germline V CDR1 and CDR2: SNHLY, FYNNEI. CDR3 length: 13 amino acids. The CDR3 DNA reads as TGTGCCAGCGGGGGGACAGGAAGTTACGAGCAGTACTTC. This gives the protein CASGGTGSYEQYF.

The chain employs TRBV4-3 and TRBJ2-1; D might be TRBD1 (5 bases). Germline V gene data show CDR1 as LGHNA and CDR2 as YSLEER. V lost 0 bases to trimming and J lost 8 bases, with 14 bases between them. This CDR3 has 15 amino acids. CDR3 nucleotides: TGCGCCAGCAGCCAAGATGGGGCCGCTAACTATGAGCAGTTCTTC. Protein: CASSQDGAANYEQFF.

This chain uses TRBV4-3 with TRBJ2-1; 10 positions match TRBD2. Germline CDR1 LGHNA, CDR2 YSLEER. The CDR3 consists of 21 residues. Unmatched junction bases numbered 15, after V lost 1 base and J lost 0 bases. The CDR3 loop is CASSQVVFSSGSGFSYNEQFF. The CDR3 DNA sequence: TGCGCCAGCAGCCAAGTTGTTTTCTCTAGCGGGAGTGGCTTCTCCTACAATGAGCAGTTCTTC.

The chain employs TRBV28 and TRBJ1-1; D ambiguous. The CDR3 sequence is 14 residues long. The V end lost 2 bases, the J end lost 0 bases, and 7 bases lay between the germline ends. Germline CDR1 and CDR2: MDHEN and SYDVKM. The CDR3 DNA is TGTGCCAGCAGTTTAGGCCGCATGAACACTGAAGCTTTCTTT. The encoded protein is CASSLGRMNTEAFF.

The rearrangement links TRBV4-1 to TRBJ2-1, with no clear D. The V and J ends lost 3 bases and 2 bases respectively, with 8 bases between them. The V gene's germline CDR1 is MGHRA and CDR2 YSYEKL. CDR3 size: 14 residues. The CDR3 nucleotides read TGCGCCAGCAGCCATTTTTTAGCCTACAATGAGCAGTTCTTC. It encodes CASSHFLAYNEQFF.

Here the CDR3 DNA reads TGTGCCAGCAGCTTAGTCAGGGGCACCTACGAGCAGTACTTC. Amino acid sequence: CASSLVRGTYEQYF. This chain joins TRBV7-2 and TRBJ2-7, with D maybe TRBD1 (6 bases). The germline V and J ends were trimmed by 1 base and 2 bases, with 9 bases remaining between them. In germline, CDR1 is SGHTA, CDR2 FQGNSA. The CDR3 extends over 14 amino acids.

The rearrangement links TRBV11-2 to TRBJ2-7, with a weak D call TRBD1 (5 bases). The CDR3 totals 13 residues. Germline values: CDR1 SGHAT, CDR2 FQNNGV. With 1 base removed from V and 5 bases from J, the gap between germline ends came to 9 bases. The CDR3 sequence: CASSLGQGHEQYF. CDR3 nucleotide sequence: TGTGCCAGCAGCTTAGGGCAGGGCCACGAGCAGTACTTC.

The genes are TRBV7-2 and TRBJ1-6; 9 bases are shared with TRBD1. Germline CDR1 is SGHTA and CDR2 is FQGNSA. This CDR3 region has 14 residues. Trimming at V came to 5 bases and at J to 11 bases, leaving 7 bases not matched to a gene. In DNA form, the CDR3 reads TGTGCCAGCAGCCGACAGGGGGTCGGAACACCCCTCCACTTT. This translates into CASSRQGVGTPLHF.

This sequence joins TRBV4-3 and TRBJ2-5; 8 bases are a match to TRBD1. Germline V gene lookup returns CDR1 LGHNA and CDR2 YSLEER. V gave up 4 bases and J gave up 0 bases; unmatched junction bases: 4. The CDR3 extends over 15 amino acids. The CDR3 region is CASSLRQGYQETQYF. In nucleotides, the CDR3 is TGCGCCAGCAGCCTTCGACAGGGGTACCAAGAGACCCAGTACTTC.

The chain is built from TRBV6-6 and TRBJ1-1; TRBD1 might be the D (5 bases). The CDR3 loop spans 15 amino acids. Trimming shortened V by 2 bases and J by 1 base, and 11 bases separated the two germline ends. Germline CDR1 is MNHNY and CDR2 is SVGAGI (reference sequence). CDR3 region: CASSYVGGTNTEAFF. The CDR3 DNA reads TGTGCCAGCAGTTACGTTGGAGGGACGAACACTGAAGCTTTCTTT.

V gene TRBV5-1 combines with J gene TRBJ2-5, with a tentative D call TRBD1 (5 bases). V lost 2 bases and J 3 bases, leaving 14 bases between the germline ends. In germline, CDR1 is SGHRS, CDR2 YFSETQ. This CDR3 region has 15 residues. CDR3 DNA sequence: TGCGCCAGCAGCTTAGGATCGACAGTCGAAGAGACCCAGTACTTC. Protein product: CASSLGSTVEETQYF.

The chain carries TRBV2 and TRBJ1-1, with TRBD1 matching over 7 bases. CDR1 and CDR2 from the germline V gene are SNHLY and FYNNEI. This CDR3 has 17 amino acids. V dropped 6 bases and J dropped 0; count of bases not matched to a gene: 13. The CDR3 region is CASRDSTGWGMNTEAFF. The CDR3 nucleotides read TGTGCCAGCAGGGACTCGACAGGGTGGGGCATGAACACTGAAGCTTTCTTT.

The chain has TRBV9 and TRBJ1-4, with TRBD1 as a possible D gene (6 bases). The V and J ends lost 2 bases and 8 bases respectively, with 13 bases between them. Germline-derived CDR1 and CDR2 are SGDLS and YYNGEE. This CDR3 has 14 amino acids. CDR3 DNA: TGTGCCAGCAGCGTCGGGGGGCTGGAAGAAAAACTGTTTTTT. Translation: CASSVGGLEEKLFF. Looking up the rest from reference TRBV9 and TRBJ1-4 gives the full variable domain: DSGVTQTPKHLITATGQRVTLRCSPRSGDLSVYWYQQSLDQGLQFLIQYYNGEERAKGNILERFSAQQFPDLHSELNLSSLELGDSALYFCASSVGGLEEKLFFGSGTQLSVL.

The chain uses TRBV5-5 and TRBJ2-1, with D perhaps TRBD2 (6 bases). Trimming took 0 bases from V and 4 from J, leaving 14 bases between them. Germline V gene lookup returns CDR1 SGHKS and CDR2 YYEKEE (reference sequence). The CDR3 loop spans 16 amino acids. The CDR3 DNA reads TGTGCCAGCAGCTTGGCGGGGGTCCTTATGTACAATGAGCAGTTCTTC. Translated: CASSLAGVLMYNEQFF.

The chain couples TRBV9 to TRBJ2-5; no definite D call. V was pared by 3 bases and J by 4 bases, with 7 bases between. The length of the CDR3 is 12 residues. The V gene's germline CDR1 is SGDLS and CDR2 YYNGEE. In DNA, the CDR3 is TGTGCCAGCAGCGAGCCCCGAGAGACCCAGTACTTC. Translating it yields CASSEPRETQYF. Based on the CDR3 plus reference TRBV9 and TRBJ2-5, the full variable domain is DSGVTQTPKHLITATGQRVTLRCSPRSGDLSVYWYQQSLDQGLQFLIQYYNGEERAKGNILERFSAQQFPDLHSELNLSSLELGDSALYFCASSEPRETQYFGPGTRLLVL.

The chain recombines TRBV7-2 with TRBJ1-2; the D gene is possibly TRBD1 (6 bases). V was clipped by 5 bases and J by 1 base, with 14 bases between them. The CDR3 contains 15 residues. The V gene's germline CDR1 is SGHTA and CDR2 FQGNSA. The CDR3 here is CASSGGAAFNYGYTF. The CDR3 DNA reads TGTGCCAGCAGCGGGGGGGCAGCTTTTAACTATGGCTACACCTTC.

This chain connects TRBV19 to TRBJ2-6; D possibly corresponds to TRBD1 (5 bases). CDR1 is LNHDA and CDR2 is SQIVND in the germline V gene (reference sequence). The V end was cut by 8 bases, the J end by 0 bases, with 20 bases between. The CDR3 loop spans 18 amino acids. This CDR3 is CASAQGRVGFSGANVLTF. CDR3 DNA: TGTGCCAGTGCGCAGGGCAGGGTGGGGTTCTCTGGGGCCAACGTCCTGACTTTC.

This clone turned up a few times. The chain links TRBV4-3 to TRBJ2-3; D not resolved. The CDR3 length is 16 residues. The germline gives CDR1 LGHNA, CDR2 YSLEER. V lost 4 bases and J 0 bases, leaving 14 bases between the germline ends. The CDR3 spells CASSLSLADSTDTQYF. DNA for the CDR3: TGCGCCAGCAGCCTAAGCCTGGCGGATAGCACAGATACGCAGTATTTT.

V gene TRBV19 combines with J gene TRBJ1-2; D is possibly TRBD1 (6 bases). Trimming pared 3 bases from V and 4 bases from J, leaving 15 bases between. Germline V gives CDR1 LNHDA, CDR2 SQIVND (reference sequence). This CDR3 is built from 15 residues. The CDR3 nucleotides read TGTGCCAGTAGTATGGGGGGGCAAGGGAGCTATGGCTACACCTTC. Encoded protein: CASSMGGQGSYGYTF.

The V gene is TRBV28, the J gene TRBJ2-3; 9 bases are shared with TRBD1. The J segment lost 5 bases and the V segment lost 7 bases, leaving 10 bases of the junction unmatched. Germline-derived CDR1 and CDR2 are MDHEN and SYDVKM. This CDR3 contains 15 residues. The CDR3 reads CASNLRQGEVDTQYF. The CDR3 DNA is TGTGCCAGCAACCTAAGACAGGGGGAGGTAGATACGCAGTATTTT. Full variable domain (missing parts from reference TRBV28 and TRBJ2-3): DVKVTQSSRYLVKRTGEKVFLECVQDMDHENMFWYRQDPGLGLRLIYFSYDVKMKEKGDIPEGYSVSREKKERFSLILESASTNQTSMYLCASNLRQGEVDTQYFGPGTRLTVL.

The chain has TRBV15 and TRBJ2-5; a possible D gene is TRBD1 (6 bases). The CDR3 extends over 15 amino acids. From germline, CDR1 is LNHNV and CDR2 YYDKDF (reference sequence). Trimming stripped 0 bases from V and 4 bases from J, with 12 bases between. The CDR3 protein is CATSRDPGQGETQYF. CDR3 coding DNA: TGTGCCACCAGCAGAGATCCGGGACAAGGAGAGACCCAGTACTTC. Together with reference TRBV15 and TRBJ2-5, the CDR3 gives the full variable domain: DAMVIQNPRYQVTQFGKPVTLSCSQTLNHNVMYWYQQKSSQAPKLLFHYYDKDFNNEADTPDNFQSRRPNTSFCFLDIRSPGLGDTAMYLCATSRDPGQGETQYFGPGTRLLVL.

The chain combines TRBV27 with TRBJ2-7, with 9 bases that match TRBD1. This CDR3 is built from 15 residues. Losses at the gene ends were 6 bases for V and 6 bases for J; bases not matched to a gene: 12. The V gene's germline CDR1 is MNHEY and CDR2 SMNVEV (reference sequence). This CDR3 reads CASSRSGTGYSEQYF. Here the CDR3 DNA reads TGTGCCAGCAGCCGATCCGGGACAGGGTACTCCGAGCAGTACTTC.